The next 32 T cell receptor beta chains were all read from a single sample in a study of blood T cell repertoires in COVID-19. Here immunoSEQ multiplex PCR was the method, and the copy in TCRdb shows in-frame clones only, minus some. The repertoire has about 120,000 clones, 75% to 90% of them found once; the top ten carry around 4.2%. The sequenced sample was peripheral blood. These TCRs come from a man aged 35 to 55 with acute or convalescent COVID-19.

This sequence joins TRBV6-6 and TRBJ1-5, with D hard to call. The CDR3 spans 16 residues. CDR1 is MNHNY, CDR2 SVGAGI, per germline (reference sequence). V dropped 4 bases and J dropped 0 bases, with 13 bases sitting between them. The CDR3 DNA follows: TGTGCCAGCAGTTCTCCAGAGGGCTTTAGCAATCAGCCCCAGCATTTT. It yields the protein CASSSPEGFSNQPQHF.

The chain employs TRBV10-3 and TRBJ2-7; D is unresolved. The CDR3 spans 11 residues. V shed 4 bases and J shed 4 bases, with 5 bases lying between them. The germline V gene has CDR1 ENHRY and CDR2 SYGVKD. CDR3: CAISAGYEQYF. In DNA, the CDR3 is TGTGCCATCAGTGCGGGTTACGAGCAGTACTTC.

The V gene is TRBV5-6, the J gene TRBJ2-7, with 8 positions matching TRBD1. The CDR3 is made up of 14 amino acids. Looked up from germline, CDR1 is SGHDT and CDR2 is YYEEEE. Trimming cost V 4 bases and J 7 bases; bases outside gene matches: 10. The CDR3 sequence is CASSGRQGKGEQYF. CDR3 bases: TGTGCCAGCAGCGGTAGACAGGGGAAGGGGGAGCAGTACTTC.

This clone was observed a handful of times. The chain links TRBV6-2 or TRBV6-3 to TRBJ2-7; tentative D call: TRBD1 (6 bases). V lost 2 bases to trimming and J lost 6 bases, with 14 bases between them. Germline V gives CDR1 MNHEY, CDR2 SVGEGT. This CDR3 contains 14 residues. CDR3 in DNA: TGTGCCAGCAGTTACGGGGGCCCAGAGGGCGAGCAGTACTTC. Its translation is CASSYGGPEGEQYF.

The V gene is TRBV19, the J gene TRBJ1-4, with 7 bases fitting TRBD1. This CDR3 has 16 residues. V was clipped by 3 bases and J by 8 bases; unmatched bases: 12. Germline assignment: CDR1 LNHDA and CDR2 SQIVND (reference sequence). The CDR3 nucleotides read TGTGCCAGTAGTATGAAATTGAGGACAGGCGAGGAAAAACTGTTTTTT. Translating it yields CASSMKLRTGEEKLFF. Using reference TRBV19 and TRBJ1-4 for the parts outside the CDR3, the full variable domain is DGGITQSPKYLFRKEGQNVTLSCEQNLNHDAMYWYRQDPGQGLRLIYYSQIVNDFQKGDIAEGYSVSREKKESFPLTVTSAQKNPTAFYLCASSMKLRTGEEKLFFGSGTQLSVL.

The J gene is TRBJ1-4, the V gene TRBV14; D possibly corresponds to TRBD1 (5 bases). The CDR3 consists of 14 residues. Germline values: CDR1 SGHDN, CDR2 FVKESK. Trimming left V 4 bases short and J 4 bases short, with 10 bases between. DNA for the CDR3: TGTGCCAGCAGCCTCAGGGCGATTAATGAAAAACTGTTTTTT. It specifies CASSLRAINEKLFF. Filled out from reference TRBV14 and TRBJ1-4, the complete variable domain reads EAGVTQFPSHSVIEKGQTVTLRCDPISGHDNLYWYRRVMGKEIKFLLHFVKESKQDESGMPNNRFLAERTGGTYSTLKVQPAELEDSGVYFCASSLRAINEKLFFGSGTQLSVL.

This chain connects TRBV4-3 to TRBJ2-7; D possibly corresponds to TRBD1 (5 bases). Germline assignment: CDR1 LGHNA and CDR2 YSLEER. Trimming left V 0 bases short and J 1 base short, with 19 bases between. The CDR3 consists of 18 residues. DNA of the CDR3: TGCGCCAGCAGCCAAGATCTCGCGTGGGCAGGGAATTCCTACGAGCAGTACTTC. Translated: CASSQDLAWAGNSYEQYF.

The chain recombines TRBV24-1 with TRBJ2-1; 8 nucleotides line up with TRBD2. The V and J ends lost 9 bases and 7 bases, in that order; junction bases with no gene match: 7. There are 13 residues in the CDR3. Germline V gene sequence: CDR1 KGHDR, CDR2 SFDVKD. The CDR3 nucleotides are TGTGCCACCCGGGGGGGGAACGGGAATGAGCAGTTCTTC. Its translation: CATRGGNGNEQFF.

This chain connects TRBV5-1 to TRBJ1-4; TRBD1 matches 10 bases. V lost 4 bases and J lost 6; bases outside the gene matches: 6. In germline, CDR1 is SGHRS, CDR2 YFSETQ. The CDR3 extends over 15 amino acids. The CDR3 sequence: CASSPTGTGDEKLFF. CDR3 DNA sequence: TGCGCCAGCAGCCCGACCGGGACAGGGGATGAAAAACTGTTTTTT.

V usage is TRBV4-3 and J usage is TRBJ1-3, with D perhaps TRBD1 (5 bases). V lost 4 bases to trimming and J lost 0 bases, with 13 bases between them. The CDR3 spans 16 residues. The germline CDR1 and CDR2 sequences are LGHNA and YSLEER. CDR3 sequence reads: CASSPDSAYSGNTIYF. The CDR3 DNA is TGCGCCAGCAGCCCAGACAGCGCTTACTCTGGAAACACCATATATTTT.

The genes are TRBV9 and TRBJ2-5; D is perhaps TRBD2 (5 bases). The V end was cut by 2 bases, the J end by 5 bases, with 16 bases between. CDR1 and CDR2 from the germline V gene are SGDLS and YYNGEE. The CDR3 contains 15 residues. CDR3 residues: CASSVGPGNSETQYF. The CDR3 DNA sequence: TGTGCCAGCAGCGTTGGACCCGGGAATAGTGAGACCCAGTACTTC.

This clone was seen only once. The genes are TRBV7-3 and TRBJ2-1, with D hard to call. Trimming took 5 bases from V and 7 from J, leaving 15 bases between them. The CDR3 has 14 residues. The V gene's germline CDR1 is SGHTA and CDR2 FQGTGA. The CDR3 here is CASSPPEARNEQFF. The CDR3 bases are TGTGCCAGCAGCCCACCCGAGGCAAGAAATGAGCAGTTCTTC.

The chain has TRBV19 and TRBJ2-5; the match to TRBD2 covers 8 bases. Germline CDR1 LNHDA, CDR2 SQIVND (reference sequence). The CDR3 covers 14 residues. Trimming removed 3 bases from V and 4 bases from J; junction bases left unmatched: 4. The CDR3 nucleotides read TGTGCCAGTAGTATTAGCGGGGTCTCAGAGACCCAGTACTTC. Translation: CASSISGVSETQYF.

CDR3 sequence reads: CASSYSSGGGYTF. The CDR3 DNA follows: TGTGCCAGCAGTTACTCGAGTGGTGGTGGCTACACCTTC. The chain couples TRBV6-5 to TRBJ1-2, with no clear D. V dropped 0 bases and J dropped 7 bases, with 9 bases sitting between them. There are 13 residues in the CDR3. Germline V CDR1 and CDR2: MNHEY, SVGAGI.

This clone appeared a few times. The CDR3 DNA reads TGTGCCAGCACCAGGGACAGGGGGCATCAGCCCCAGCATTTT. This gives the protein CASTRDRGHQPQHF. V usage is TRBV2 and J usage is TRBJ1-5; 12 bases map to TRBD1. Germline V lookup: CDR1 SNHLY, CDR2 FYNNEI. The junction had 3 bases not matched to a gene; V was cut back by 7 bases and J by 5 bases. The CDR3 runs 14 residues.

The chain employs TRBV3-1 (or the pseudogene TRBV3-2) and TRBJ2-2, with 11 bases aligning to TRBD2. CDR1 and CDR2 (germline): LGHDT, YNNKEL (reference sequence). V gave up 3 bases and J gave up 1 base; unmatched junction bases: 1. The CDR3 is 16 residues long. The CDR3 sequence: CASSHGLAGNTGELFF. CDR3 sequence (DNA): TGTGCCAGCAGCCACGGACTAGCGGGGAACACCGGGGAGCTGTTTTTT.

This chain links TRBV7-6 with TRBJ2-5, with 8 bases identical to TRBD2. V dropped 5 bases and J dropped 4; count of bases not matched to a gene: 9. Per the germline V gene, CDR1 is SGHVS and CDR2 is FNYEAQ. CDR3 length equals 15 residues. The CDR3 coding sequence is TGTGCCAGCAGCCCTCGAGGTAGCGGGACAGAGACCCAGTACTTC. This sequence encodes CASSPRGSGTETQYF. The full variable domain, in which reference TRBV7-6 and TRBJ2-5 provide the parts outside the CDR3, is GAGVSQSPRYKVTKRGQDVALRCDPISGHVSLYWYRQALGQGPEFLTYFNYEAQQDKSGLPNDRFSAERPEGSISTLTIQRTEQRDSAMYRCASSPRGSGTETQYFGPGTRLLVL.

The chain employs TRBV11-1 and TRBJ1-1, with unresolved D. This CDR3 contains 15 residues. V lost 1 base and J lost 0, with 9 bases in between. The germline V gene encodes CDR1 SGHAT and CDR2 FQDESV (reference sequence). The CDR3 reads CASSLGENMNTEAFF. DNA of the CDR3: TGTGCCAGCAGCTTAGGGGAGAACATGAACACTGAAGCTTTCTTT.

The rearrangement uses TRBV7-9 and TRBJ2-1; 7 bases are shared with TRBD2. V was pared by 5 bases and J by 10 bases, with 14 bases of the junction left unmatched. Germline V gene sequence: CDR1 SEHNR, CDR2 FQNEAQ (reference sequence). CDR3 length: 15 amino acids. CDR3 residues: CASSRDYRPVQEQFF. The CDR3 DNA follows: TGTGCCAGCAGCCGGGACTACCGACCCGTCCAGGAGCAGTTCTTC.

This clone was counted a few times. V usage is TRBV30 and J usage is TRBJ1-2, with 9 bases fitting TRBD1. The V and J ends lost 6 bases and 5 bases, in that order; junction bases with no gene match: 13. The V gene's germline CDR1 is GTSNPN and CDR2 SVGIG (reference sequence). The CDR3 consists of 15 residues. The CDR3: CACIPGQGLGYGYTF. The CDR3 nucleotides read TGTGCCTGTATCCCGGGACAGGGTTTAGGGTATGGCTACACCTTC.

The CDR3 protein is CASSPMDTYGYTF. The CDR3 DNA reads TGTGCCAGCTCACCAATGGACACATATGGCTACACCTTC. J is TRBJ1-2 and V is TRBV18, with a possible D match to TRBD1 (5 bases). Trimming pared 2 bases from V and 5 bases from J, leaving 9 bases between. The germline V gene encodes CDR1 KGHSH and CDR2 LQKENI. CDR3 length equals 13 residues.

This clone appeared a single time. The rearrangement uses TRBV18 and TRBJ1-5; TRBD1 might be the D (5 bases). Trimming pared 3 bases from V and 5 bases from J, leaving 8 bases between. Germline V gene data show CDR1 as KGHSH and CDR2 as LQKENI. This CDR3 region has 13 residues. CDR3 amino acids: CASSPDRYQPQHF. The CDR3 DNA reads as TGTGCCAGCTCACCCGACAGATATCAGCCCCAGCATTTT.

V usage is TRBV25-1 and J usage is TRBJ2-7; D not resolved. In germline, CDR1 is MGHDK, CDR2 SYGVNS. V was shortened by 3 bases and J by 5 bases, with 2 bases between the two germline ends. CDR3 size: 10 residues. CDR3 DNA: TGTGCCAGCAGTGATAACGAGCAGTACTTC. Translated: CASSDNEQYF.

CDR3 nucleotides: TGTGCCTGGAGTCTCGGACGCCGAGGGAATCAGCCCCAGCATTTT. Protein product: CAWSLGRRGNQPQHF. This chain joins TRBV30 and TRBJ1-5; D is undetermined. The CDR3 has 15 residues. The germline V gene has CDR1 GTSNPN and CDR2 SVGIG (reference sequence). V gave up 2 bases and J gave up 4 bases, with 15 bases separating them.

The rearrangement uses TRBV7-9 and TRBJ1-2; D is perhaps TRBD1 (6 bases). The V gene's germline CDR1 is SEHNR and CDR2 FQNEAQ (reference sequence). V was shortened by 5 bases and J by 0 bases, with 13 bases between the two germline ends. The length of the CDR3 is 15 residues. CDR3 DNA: TGTGCCAGCAGCGAGGGGGGAGGGCCTAACTATGGCTACACCTTC. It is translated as CASSEGGGPNYGYTF.

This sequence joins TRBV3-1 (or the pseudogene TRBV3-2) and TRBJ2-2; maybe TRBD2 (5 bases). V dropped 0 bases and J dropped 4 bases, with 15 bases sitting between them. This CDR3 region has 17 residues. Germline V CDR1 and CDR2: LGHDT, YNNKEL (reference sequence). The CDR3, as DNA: TGTGCCAGCAGCCAAGAGGTGCCAACGAGGGCCACCGGGGAGCTGTTTTTT. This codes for CASSQEVPTRATGELFF.

The CDR3 sequence: CASSQGPGDTDYEQYF. Written as DNA, the CDR3 is TGTGCCAGCAGCCAAGGTCCCGGGGACACCGACTACGAGCAGTACTTC. The chain employs TRBV14 and TRBJ2-7, with a possible D match to TRBD1 (6 bases). Trimming removed 1 base at V and 3 bases at J, with 16 bases between. Germline values: CDR1 SGHDN, CDR2 FVKESK. The CDR3 contains 16 residues.

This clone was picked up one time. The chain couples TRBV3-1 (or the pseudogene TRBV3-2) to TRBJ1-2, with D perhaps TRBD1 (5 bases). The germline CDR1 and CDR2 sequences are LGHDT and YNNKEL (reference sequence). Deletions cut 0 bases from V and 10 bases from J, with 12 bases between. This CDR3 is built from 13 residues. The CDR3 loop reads CASSQEWDFPYTF. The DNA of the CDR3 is TGTGCCAGCAGCCAAGAGTGGGACTTTCCCTACACCTTC.

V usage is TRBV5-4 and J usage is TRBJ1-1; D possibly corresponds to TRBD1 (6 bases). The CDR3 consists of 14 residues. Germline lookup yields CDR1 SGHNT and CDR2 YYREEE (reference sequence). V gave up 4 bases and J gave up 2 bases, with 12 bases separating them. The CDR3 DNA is TGTGCCAGCAGCCGAGGACAGACTAACACTGAAGCTTTCTTT. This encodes CASSRGQTNTEAFF.

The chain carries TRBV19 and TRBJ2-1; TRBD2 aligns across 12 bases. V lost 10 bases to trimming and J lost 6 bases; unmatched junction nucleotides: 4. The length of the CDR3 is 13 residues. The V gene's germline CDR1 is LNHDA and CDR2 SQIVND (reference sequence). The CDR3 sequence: CATGLAGSNEQFF. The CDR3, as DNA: TGTGCCACGGGACTAGCGGGCTCCAATGAGCAGTTCTTC.

The CDR3 spells CASSLWTENTEAFF. The CDR3 nucleotides read TGTGCCAGCAGCTTATGGACAGAGAACACTGAAGCTTTCTTT. The rearrangement joins TRBV7-9 to TRBJ1-1, with D perhaps matching TRBD1 (6 bases). The CDR3 loop spans 14 amino acids. Germline CDR1 is SEHNR and CDR2 is FQNEAQ (reference sequence). V shed 2 bases and J shed 1 base, with 8 bases lying between them.

The DNA of the CDR3 is TGTGCCAGCAGCCAGGCGGCAGGGGCTAACTATGGCTACACCTTC. Translating gives CASSQAAGANYGYTF. The chain employs TRBV3-1 (or the pseudogene TRBV3-2) and TRBJ1-2, with D tentatively TRBD1 (6 bases). The CDR3 extends over 15 amino acids. Germline V gene data show CDR1 as LGHDT and CDR2 as YNNKEL (reference sequence). The V end was cut by 3 bases, the J end by 0 bases, with 11 bases between.